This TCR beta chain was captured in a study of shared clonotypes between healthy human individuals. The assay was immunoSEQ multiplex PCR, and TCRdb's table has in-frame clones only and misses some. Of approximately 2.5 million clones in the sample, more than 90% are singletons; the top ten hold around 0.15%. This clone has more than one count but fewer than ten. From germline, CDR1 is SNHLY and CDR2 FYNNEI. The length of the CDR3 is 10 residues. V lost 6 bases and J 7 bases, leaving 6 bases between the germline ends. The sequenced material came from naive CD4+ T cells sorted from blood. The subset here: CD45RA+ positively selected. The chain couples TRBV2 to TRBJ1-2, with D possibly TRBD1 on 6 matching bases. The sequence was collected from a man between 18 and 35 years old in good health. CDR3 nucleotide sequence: TGTGCCAGCAGGGACAGTGGCTACACCTTC. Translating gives CASRDSGYTF.